The present T cell receptor (beta chain) was sequenced within a study of blood T cell repertoires in COVID-19. For the study at large: T cells, B-cell-depleted T cells, or PBMCs provided the cDNA or gDNA that served as material.

In the original processing: It was from reference gene primer amplification that nucleated cell counts were estimated. Repertoires were generated with immunoSEQ multiplex PCR, while TCRdb's copy carries only in-frame clones and drops some. V and J calls and clone size follow that table, whereas D and trimming were derived from the DNA. The repertoire holds 450,000 or so clones, approximately 90% seen once, with 0.75% to 0.85% in the top ten. The V gene end was trimmed by 0 bases and the J gene end by 1 base; junction bases not matched to a gene: 3. This CDR3 spans 16 amino acids. CDR1 and CDR2 (germline): LNHNV, YYDKDF (reference sequence).

The V and J genes are TRBV15 and TRBJ2-7, with 10 bases matching TRBD1. The sample comprised peripheral blood. The receptor was derived from a young man with COVID-19, enrolled during active disease. In DNA form, the CDR3 reads TGTGCCACCAGCAGAGACCGGACAGGGGGGTCCTACGAGCAGTACTTC. Translated, it gives CATSRDRTGGSYEQYF.